The sequence of this TCR beta chain was determined in a study of cytotoxic CD8 clonotypes in ibrutinib-treated CLL. Background on the study: Response sampling came at median 12 months of treatment, ranging about 6 to 40 months. Regarding the study as a whole: The times at which samples were taken varied between sustained-remission and progressing patients. The study found public clonotypes uncommon, contracting or stable on treatment.

Repertoires were generated with immunoSEQ multiplex PCR, while TCRdb's copy carries only in-frame clones and drops some. The sample lists 58,000 or so clones, approximately 57% occurring once. A note on this clone: Its cognate antigen is unknown.

V lost 7 bases, J lost 1 base, and 4 bases lay in between. This CDR3 has 11 residues. Germline-derived CDR1 and CDR2 are SEHNR and FQNEAQ (reference sequence). This chain links TRBV7-9 with TRBJ1-1; D unclear. Sequencing used PBMCs, obtained after 12 months of ibrutinib treatment. This TCR was recovered from a human donor with chronic lymphocytic leukemia. CDR3 amino acids: CASKRNTEAFF. The CDR3 bases are TGTGCCAGCAAGAGGAACACTGAAGCTTTCTTT.